This TCR beta chain was identified in a study of blood T cells in healthy people across ages. Using a J-beta primer mix together with a sample-barcoded 5' primer, a second PCR was run for about 6 to 11 cycles. A single record per CDR3 protein comes from TCRdb applying MiXCR to the 5' RACE reads. Here the sample spans around 990,000 distinct CDR3 sequences, 20% to 25% being singletons. This clonotype appeared a few times. The CDR3 length is 15 residues. Germline lookup yields CDR1 MNHEY and CDR2 SVGEGT. These data were likewise used in another study, on T cells of mothers and their children. That publication notes: A few healthy Caucasian mothers and their six children were the donors.

Source material: blood. The J gene is TRBJ2-5, the V gene TRBV6-2 or TRBV6-3; D is unresolved. The last part of the DNA fits TRBJ2-7 better; the J call may be wrong. The origin of this receptor is a girl aged 2-10 years in good health. The CDR3 DNA sequence: TGTGCCAGCAGTTACTCGAGAAATCGAGTCGCCGAGCAGTACTTC. This codes for CASSYSRNRVAEQYF.